Shown below are 21 T cell receptor beta chains from a single sample sequenced in a study of blood T cell repertoires in COVID-19. Using immunoSEQ multiplex PCR, the repertoire was profiled, and TCRdb retains in-frame clones only, with some absent. Found here are roughly 75,000 clones, roughly 77% of them singletons; the top ten hold roughly 0.83%. Sequencing was performed on peripheral blood. Receptors originate from a woman in her seventies with acute or convalescent COVID-19.

The rearrangement joins TRBV11-3 to TRBJ2-1; 10 positions match TRBD2. This CDR3 spans 16 amino acids. Germline V gives CDR1 SGHNT, CDR2 YENEEA. V lost 4 bases to trimming and J lost 4 bases; unmatched junction nucleotides: 7. In DNA form, the CDR3 reads TGTGCCAGCAGCTCCTACACTAGCGGGACTTACAATGAGCAGTTCTTC. Its protein is CASSSYTSGTYNEQFF.

This chain joins TRBV5-1 and TRBJ2-1; TRBD1 aligns across 8 bases. V shed 4 bases and J 5 bases; nucleotides not matched to a gene: 5. Germline V CDR1 and CDR2: SGHRS, YFSETQ. CDR3 size: 14 residues. The CDR3 reads CASSAGQENNEQFF. DNA for the CDR3: TGCGCCAGCAGCGCGGGACAGGAGAACAATGAGCAGTTCTTC. The full variable domain, completed using reference TRBV5-1 and TRBJ2-1, is KAGVTQTPRYLIKTRGQQVTLSCSPISGHRSVSWYQQTPGQGLQFLFEYFSETQRNKGNFPGRFSGRQFSNSRSEMNVSTLELGDSALYLCASSAGQENNEQFFGPGTRLTVL.

The V call is TRBV7-8, the J call TRBJ1-2, with TRBD1 matching 10 bases. The V gene's germline CDR1 is SGHVS and CDR2 FQNEAQ. V gave up 5 bases and J gave up 8 bases; unmatched junction bases: 5. The CDR3 sequence is 13 residues long. The CDR3 DNA reads TGTGCCAGCAGCGAGACAGGGGGCGGAGGCTACACCTTC. Encoded protein: CASSETGGGGYTF. Based on the CDR3 plus reference TRBV7-8 and TRBJ1-2, the full variable domain is GAGVSQSPRYKVAKRGQDVALRCDPISGHVSLFWYQQALGQGPEFLTYFQNEAQLDKSGLPSDRFFAERPEGSVSTLKIQRTQQEDSAVYLCASSETGGGGYTFGSGTRLTVV.

This clone was observed once. The chain links TRBV12-3 or TRBV12-4 to TRBJ2-1; D unclear. The CDR3 totals 12 residues. V was cut by 8 bases and J by 5 bases, with 10 bases left in between. The DNA of the CDR3 is TGTGCCAGCGTTTCCGTTAACAATGAGCAGTTCTTC. Protein product: CASVSVNNEQFF.

Here the CDR3 DNA reads TGTGCCAGCAGTCTCCGACTAGCGGGAGGGCCGGTTAGAGCGGAGACCCAGTACTTC. Its translation: CASSLRLAGGPVRAETQYF. The genes are TRBV27 and TRBJ2-5; 14 nucleotides agree with TRBD2. Germline CDR1 MNHEY, CDR2 SMNVEV (reference sequence). CDR3 length equals 19 residues. J lost 5 bases, V lost 5 bases, and 16 bases had no gene match.

The rearrangement links TRBV27 to TRBJ2-1; tentatively, D is TRBD1 (5 bases). CDR1 is MNHEY and CDR2 is SMNVEV in the germline V gene (reference sequence). CDR3 size: 16 residues. V was pared by 1 base and J by 2 bases, with 12 bases between. The CDR3 loop reads CASSLWAGLAYNEQFF. The CDR3 DNA follows: TGTGCCAGCAGTTTATGGGCAGGGTTGGCCTACAATGAGCAGTTCTTC.

This chain links TRBV29-1 with TRBJ1-2; TRBD1 is a possible D gene (6 bases). V lost 3 bases to trimming and J lost 8 bases, with 10 bases between them. This CDR3 has 11 residues. Looked up from germline, CDR1 is SQVTM and CDR2 is ANQGSEA. The CDR3 nucleotides read TGCAGCGTTGATCAAACAGGGGGCTACACCTTC. Protein: CSVDQTGGYTF.

The rearrangement links TRBV7-2 to TRBJ1-4; D is unresolved. The length of the CDR3 is 15 residues. The V end lost 7 bases, the J end lost 5 bases, and 17 bases lay between the germline ends. Germline CDR1 SGHTA, CDR2 FQGNSA. In nucleotides, the CDR3 is TGTGCCAGCACCCTTTCGGGATCATCCAATGAAAAACTGTTTTTT. It yields the protein CASTLSGSSNEKLFF.

This sequence joins TRBV7-3 and TRBJ1-3, with D possibly matching TRBD1 (6 bases). Trimming cost V 1 base and J 2 bases, with 9 bases left between them. Germline CDR1 reads SGHTA; CDR2 reads FQGTGA. This CDR3 is 15 amino acids long. DNA for the CDR3: TGTGCCAGCAGCTTAAGGCCAGGGGCTGGAAACACCATATATTTT. Translating it yields CASSLRPGAGNTIYF.

The chain is built from TRBV18 and TRBJ1-1; 11 bases fit TRBD1. Unmatched junction bases numbered 6, after V lost 3 bases and J lost 6 bases. The CDR3 extends over 15 amino acids. The germline CDR1 and CDR2 sequences are KGHSH and LQKENI. The CDR3 loop reads CASSPRDRGSPEAFF. CDR3 bases: TGTGCCAGCTCACCGAGGGACAGGGGGTCCCCTGAAGCTTTCTTT.

The chain carries TRBV28 and TRBJ2-7; 7 nucleotides match TRBD1. The CDR3 covers 16 residues. With 5 bases clipped from V and 4 bases from J, the junction kept 14 bases outside the gene matches. CDR1 and CDR2 from the germline V gene are MDHEN and SYDVKM. The CDR3 protein is CASSKTGDPGRYEQYF. CDR3 bases: TGTGCCAGCAGTAAAACAGGGGACCCGGGGCGATACGAGCAGTACTTC.

The J gene is TRBJ2-2, the V gene TRBV10-1; D is perhaps TRBD1 (5 bases). Germline V gene data show CDR1 as WNHNN and CDR2 as SYGVQD (reference sequence). The CDR3 has 14 residues. V was pared by 2 bases and J by 7 bases, with 11 bases between. The CDR3 sequence is CASSERSGFGELFF. DNA for the CDR3: TGCGCCAGCAGTGAGAGATCAGGGTTCGGGGAGCTGTTTTTT.

V gene TRBV24-1 combines with J gene TRBJ1-2, with D possibly being TRBD1 (5 bases). CDR1 and CDR2 (germline): KGHDR, SFDVKD. The CDR3 totals 11 residues. With 5 bases removed from V and 8 bases from J, the gap between germline ends came to 8 bases. In DNA, the CDR3 is TGTGCCACCAGTGGTCAGGGAGGCTACACCTTC. Amino acid sequence: CATSGQGGYTF.

This clone was counted only a few times. The chain employs TRBV7-3 and TRBJ2-1; a weak D match, TRBD1 (6 bases). Per the germline V gene, CDR1 is SGHTA and CDR2 is FQGTGA. Between the trimmed V and J ends, which lost 2 bases and 7 bases, there was a span of 15 bases. This CDR3 has 15 amino acids. CDR3: CASSLGGLGSNEQFF. The CDR3 bases are TGTGCCAGCAGCTTAGGGGGCCTCGGATCGAATGAGCAGTTCTTC. The full variable domain, completed using reference TRBV7-3 and TRBJ2-1, is GAGVSQTPSNKVTEKGKYVELRCDPISGHTALYWYRQSLGQGPEFLIYFQGTGAADDSGLPNDRFFAVRPEGSVSTLKIQRTERGDSAVYLCASSLGGLGSNEQFFGPGTRLTVL.

The chain joins TRBV28 to TRBJ1-1; TRBD1 agrees at 8 bases. V shed 4 bases and J 1 base; nucleotides not matched to a gene: 8. From germline, CDR1 is MDHEN and CDR2 SYDVKM. This CDR3 is built from 16 residues. The CDR3 sequence: CASSSASDRGNTEAFF. CDR3 bases: TGTGCCAGCAGTTCAGCGAGCGACAGGGGGAACACTGAAGCTTTCTTT.

This clone was detected once. The chain combines TRBV30 with TRBJ2-3, with TRBD1 identical over 7 bases. CDR1 GTSNPN and CDR2 SVGIG come from the germline V gene (reference sequence). J gave up 4 bases and V 3 bases, and 7 bases lay outside the gene matches. This CDR3 region has 14 residues. Written as DNA, the CDR3 is TGTGCCTGGAGACAGGGGCGTGGAGCAGATACGCAGTATTTT. This sequence encodes CAWRQGRGADTQYF.

This clone is a singleton in its sample. The rearrangement links TRBV10-3 to TRBJ2-5; D uncertain. The V gene lost 4 bases and the J gene lost 3 bases, with 9 bases spanning the gap. The CDR3 extends over 13 amino acids. In germline, CDR1 is ENHRY, CDR2 SYGVKD. CDR3 protein: CAISGGNKETQYF. CDR3 nucleotide sequence: TGTGCCATCAGTGGTGGCAACAAAGAGACCCAGTACTTC.

The V call is TRBV6-2 or TRBV6-3, the J call TRBJ2-2; D gene unclear. Germline V gives CDR1 MNHEY, CDR2 SVGEGT. CDR3 length equals 14 residues. Trimming took off 2 bases at V and 2 bases at J, with 6 bases between the two ends. Here the CDR3 DNA reads TGTGCCAGCAGTTACGGGCCAAACACCGGGGAGCTGTTTTTT. As protein: CASSYGPNTGELFF.

This chain joins TRBV7-9 and TRBJ1-1; 9 nucleotides agree with TRBD1. V lost 1 base to trimming and J lost 7 bases; unmatched junction nucleotides: 10. The germline V gene encodes CDR1 SEHNR and CDR2 FQNEAQ (reference sequence). The CDR3 loop spans 16 amino acids. CDR3 coding DNA: TGTGCCAGCAGCTTAGTGTTGGGGACAGGGAACCTTGAAGCTTTCTTT. As protein: CASSLVLGTGNLEAFF.

The rearrangement joins TRBV19 to TRBJ1-1; perhaps TRBD1 as D (5 bases). The CDR3 has 18 amino acids. V was clipped by 1 base and J by 1 base, with 19 bases between them. The germline CDR1 and CDR2 sequences are LNHDA and SQIVND (reference sequence). The chain's CDR3 is CASSIVPPGGRGNTEAFF. In DNA form, the CDR3 reads TGTGCCAGTAGTATAGTCCCCCCCGGCGGGAGGGGGAACACTGAAGCTTTCTTT.

The genes are TRBV10-1 and TRBJ2-7, with D maybe TRBD1 (6 bases). With 10 bases removed from V and 5 bases from J, the gap between germline ends came to 21 bases. Germline CDR1 reads WNHNN; CDR2 reads SYGVQD (reference sequence). The CDR3 has 14 residues. CDR3 DNA sequence: TGCGCCAAAAGGTCTGACAGGCGAGGAGACGAGCAGTACTTC. The encoded protein is CAKRSDRRGDEQYF.